The rows below give T cell receptor beta chains drawn from one sample of a study of cytomegalovirus exposure and HLA in healthy donors. Repertoires were generated with immunoSEQ multiplex PCR, while TCRdb's copy carries only in-frame clones and drops some. This sample carries fewer than 100,000 clones, about 79% of them seen once, and the ten largest clones take 6%. The sequenced material came from PBMCs. The receptors shown here come from a female donor in good health and CMV-seronegative. Each CDR3 is given with its conserved first and last residue. D genes are given only for firm matches. Some rows have no size entry. The others give once, few or many, or a class for an expanded clone.

d_call j_call clone_size v_call cdr3_aa cdr3_nt
TRBD2 TRBJ2-1 - TRBV19 CASSLEGAGVNEQFF TGTGCCAGTAGTCTTGAGGGAGCGGGAGTCAATGAGCAGTTCTTC
- TRBJ1-2 - TRBV5-8 CASSLVQGINGYTF TGTGCCAGCAGCTTGGTGCAGGGTATAAATGGCTACACCTTC
TRBD1 TRBJ2-1 - TRBV9 CASSSGTGGYEQFF TGTGCCAGCAGCTCGGGGACAGGGGGGTATGAGCAGTTCTTC
TRBD2 TRBJ2-7 - TRBV28 CASSFIAGGEQYF TGTGCCAGCAGTTTTATTGCGGGAGGCGAGCAGTACTTC
- TRBJ2-7 - TRBV5-4 CASSLAVVDEQYF TGTGCCAGCAGCTTGGCAGTTGTCGACGAGCAGTACTTC
- TRBJ2-7 - TRBV7-2 CASSLGGAGGVGQYF TGTGCCAGCAGCTTAGGGGGGGCAGGGGGAGTGGGGCAGTACTTC
- TRBJ2-5 - TRBV6-5 CATATGYQETQYF TGTGCCACCGCGACGGGGTACCAAGAGACCCAGTACTTC
TRBD1 TRBJ2-7 - TRBV11-2 CASSIPGQGMDEQYF TGTGCCAGCAGCATACCGGGACAGGGTATGGACGAGCAGTACTTC
- TRBJ2-1 once TRBV5-1 CASNGRDEQFF TGCGCCAGCAATGGCAGGGATGAGCAGTTCTTC
TRBD1 TRBJ1-3 - TRBV15 CATSFQGQGGNTIYF TGTGCCACCAGCTTTCAAGGACAGGGGGGAAACACCATATATTTT
- TRBJ2-7 - TRBV5-1 CASSLEGVREQYF TGCGCCAGCAGCTTGGAGGGGGTACGGGAGCAGTACTTC
- TRBJ2-3 - TRBV10-3 CAISYQGSTDTQYF TGTGCCATCAGTTATCAGGGTAGCACAGATACGCAGTATTTT
- TRBJ1-4 few TRBV2 CASSLYPRGEKLFF TGTGCCAGCAGCCTATACCCCCGGGGGGAAAAACTGTTTTTT
- TRBJ2-5 - TRBV5-1 CASSPDRTQETQYF TGCGCCAGCAGTCCTGACAGGACACAAGAGACCCAGTACTTC
- TRBJ1-5 - TRBV6-1 CASRGSGGPQPQHF TGTGCCAGCAGGGGTTCGGGGGGGCCTCAGCCCCAGCATTTT
TRBD1 TRBJ2-1 - TRBV10-3 CAISGGQKNDNEQFF TGTGCCATCAGTGGGGGACAGAAAAACGACAATGAGCAGTTCTTC
- TRBJ2-2 - TRBV28 CASRAGGSTGELFF TGTGCCAGCAGGGCTGGCGGGTCGACCGGGGAGCTGTTTTTT
- TRBJ2-1 - TRBV14 CASSQAQEQFF TGTGCCAGCAGCCAAGCCCAGGAGCAGTTCTTC
- TRBJ1-1 - TRBV10-3 CAIRGAQGPNTEAFF TGTGCCATCAGAGGGGCACAGGGTCCGAACACTGAAGCTTTCTTT
- TRBJ2-3 - TRBV5-1 CASSSTGLTDTQYF TGCGCCAGCAGCTCTACAGGGTTGACAGATACGCAGTATTTT
- TRBJ2-5 - TRBV5-1 CASRGGQIEETQYF TGCGCCAGCAGGGGCGGACAGATCGAAGAGACCCAGTACTTC
TRBD2 TRBJ2-1 few TRBV7-6 CASSFITSGGTYNEQFF TGTGCCAGCAGCTTCATCACTAGCGGGGGTACCTACAATGAGCAGTTCTTC
- TRBJ1-1 - TRBV27 CASRHRGNTEAFF TGTGCCAGCAGACACCGAGGGAACACTGAAGCTTTCTTT
TRBD1 TRBJ2-6 - TRBV4-3 CASSPRSLRGRGSGANVLTF TGCGCCAGCAGCCCCCGATCCCTTAGGGGGCGAGGCTCTGGGGCCAACGTCCTGACTTTC
TRBD1 TRBJ1-1 - TRBV7-9 CASSQGTGGWNTEAFF TGTGCCAGCAGCCAAGGGACAGGGGGTTGGAACACTGAAGCTTTCTTT
- TRBJ2-3 - TRBV19 CASSIGGSTDTQYF TGTGCCAGTAGTATCGGCGGGAGCACAGATACGCAGTATTTT
- TRBJ2-3 - TRBV19 CASSMAGSSRTDTQYF TGTGCCAGTAGTATGGCGGGCAGCTCCCGTACAGATACGCAGTATTTT
- TRBJ1-1 - TRBV5-1 CASSLVRGAAEAFF TGCGCCAGCAGCTTGGTTCGTGGGGCGGCTGAAGCTTTCTTT
- TRBJ1-1 - TRBV9 CASSVADSLNTEAFF TGTGCCAGCAGCGTAGCGGACAGCTTGAACACTGAAGCTTTCTTT
TRBD1 TRBJ2-3 - TRBV5-1 CASSLGDRMTDTQYF TGCGCCAGCAGCTTGGGGGACAGGATGACAGATACGCAGTATTTT
- TRBJ1-1 few TRBV15 CATSRLSGTEAFF TGTGCCACCAGCAGGCTATCGGGCACTGAAGCTTTCTTT
TRBD2 TRBJ2-7 - TRBV5-4 CASSLGTSGALSYEQYF TGTGCCAGCAGCCTAGGGACTAGCGGGGCCTTGTCCTACGAGCAGTACTTC
- TRBJ1-1 few TRBV30 CAWLLGGGTEAFF TGTGCCTGGCTTCTCGGGGGTGGTACTGAAGCTTTCTTT
- TRBJ2-7 few TRBV4-2 CASSQVQGRSEQYF TGTGCCAGCAGCCAAGTACAGGGTAGGAGCGAGCAGTACTTC
TRBD2 TRBJ2-7 - TRBV5-6 CASRPLAGGSYEQYF TGTGCCAGCAGACCTCTAGCGGGAGGCTCCTACGAGCAGTACTTC
- TRBJ2-7 - TRBV14 CASSPRTRSEQYF TGTGCCAGCAGCCCTCGGACAAGGAGCGAGCAGTACTTC
- TRBJ2-1 - TRBV4-3 CASSQDTGGNSYNEQFF TGCGCCAGCAGCCAAGATACTGGAGGGAACTCCTACAATGAGCAGTTCTTC
- TRBJ2-2 - TRBV5-1 CASSPRSSAAGELFF TGCGCCAGCAGCCCGAGATCATCAGCGGCCGGGGAGCTGTTTTTT
- TRBJ1-2 - TRBV25-1 CASSERGGDYGYTF TGTGCCAGCAGTGAACGTGGAGGAGACTATGGCTACACCTTC
TRBD1 TRBJ1-4 - TRBV28 CASSLYLGTGGAGLFF TGTGCCAGCAGTTTATACCTAGGGACAGGGGGCGCCGGGCTGTTTTTT
- TRBJ2-3 few TRBV9 CASSYRTDTQYF TGTGCCAGCAGCTACCGGACAGATACGCAGTATTTT
- TRBJ2-2 few TRBV7-8 CASSLGRRGNTGELFF TGTGCCAGCAGCTTAGGGAGGCGGGGTAACACCGGGGAGCTGTTTTTT
TRBD1 TRBJ2-7 - TRBV29-1 CSVGDKQGARGEQYF TGCAGCGTGGGCGATAAACAGGGGGCTCGAGGCGAGCAGTACTTC
TRBD1 TRBJ1-2 - TRBV2 CASSDLGQGNYGYTF TGTGCCAGCAGTGATTTGGGACAGGGTAACTATGGCTACACCTTC
TRBD1 TRBJ1-2 - TRBV2 CASSWTGSEGYTF TGTGCCAGCAGTTGGACAGGATCGGAGGGCTACACCTTC
- TRBJ1-4 - TRBV11-2 CASSSRGSTNEKLFF TGTGCCAGCAGCTCCAGGGGTTCAACTAATGAAAAACTGTTTTTT
- TRBJ1-2 once TRBV7-3 CASSLTRTGTGYTF TGTGCCAGCAGCTTAACAAGAACAGGGACTGGCTACACCTTC
TRBD1 TRBJ1-4 - TRBV6-5 CASANRGGQEKLFF TGTGCCAGCGCGAACAGGGGAGGTCAGGAAAAACTGTTTTTT